A single sample is the source of the 6 T cell receptor beta chains below, sequenced in a study of PD-L1 blockade in urothelial cancer (dated by TCRdb to about 2017). The time point label here, explained by the study, means: peripheral blood 6 weeks after treatment start. Libraries were constructed by the immunoSEQ multiplex PCR assay. TCRdb retrieved this table from immuneACCESS and kept in-frame rearrangements only. Not all clones are present; in checked studies, unresolved V genes account for under half, and no reason is known for the remainder. This sample holds 20,000 to 25,000 clones; 90% to 95% were observed only once. The top ten clones comprise about 10% of the sample. This material consisted of PBMCs, taken around atezolizumab (anti-PD-L1) treatment. All receptors derive from a woman aged 55-70 years with urothelial cancer.

The chain uses TRBV27 and TRBJ2-7; 10 nucleotides agree with TRBD1. With 8 bases clipped from V and 5 bases from J, the junction kept 9 bases outside the gene matches. Germline V gene lookup returns CDR1 MNHEY and CDR2 SMNVEV (reference sequence). The CDR3 loop spans 14 amino acids. CDR3 nucleotide sequence: TGTGCCAGCCAAGGCGACAGGGGGCTTGACGAGCAGTACTTC. This sequence encodes CASQGDRGLDEQYF.

The V gene is TRBV5-6, the J gene TRBJ2-7, with TRBD2 identical over 11 bases. CDR3 size: 16 residues. CDR1 is SGHDT, CDR2 YYEEEE, per germline. The J segment lost 3 bases and the V segment lost 3 bases, leaving 8 bases of the junction unmatched. The CDR3 loop reads CASSSISGRARYEQYF. The DNA for the CDR3 is TGTGCCAGCAGCTCCATTAGCGGGAGGGCCCGCTACGAGCAGTACTTC.

The V call is TRBV11-1, the J call TRBJ1-2, with D possibly being TRBD1 (5 bases). The CDR3 is made up of 15 amino acids. In germline, CDR1 is SGHAT, CDR2 FQDESV (reference sequence). Trimming removed 3 bases at V and 0 bases at J, with 11 bases between. Written as DNA, the CDR3 is TGTGCCAGCAGCTTCACAGGCAGCTCTAACTATGGCTACACCTTC. Translation gives CASSFTGSSNYGYTF.

The CDR3 protein is CASSMIGQGGSPLHF. The CDR3 DNA is TGTGCCAGTAGTATGATAGGACAGGGGGGTTCACCCCTCCACTTT. This chain uses TRBV19 with TRBJ1-6; the match to TRBD1 covers 10 bases. Per the germline V gene, CDR1 is LNHDA and CDR2 is SQIVND (reference sequence). The CDR3 covers 15 residues. J was trimmed by 9 bases and V by 3 bases; bases with no gene match: 5.

The chain is built from TRBV19 and TRBJ2-7; 11 bases agree with TRBD2. The V and J ends lost 3 bases and 5 bases, in that order; junction bases with no gene match: 9. Germline V CDR1 and CDR2: LNHDA, SQIVND (reference sequence). The CDR3 spans 16 residues. CDR3 in DNA: TGTGCCAGTAGTATGTCCCTAGCGGGGGGACGAGACGAGCAGTACTTC. Translation: CASSMSLAGGRDEQYF.

The V gene is TRBV5-6, the J gene TRBJ1-1, with D possibly matching TRBD1 (5 bases). This CDR3 spans 11 amino acids. Germline CDR1 reads SGHDT; CDR2 reads YYEEEE. Trimming left V 2 bases short and J 8 bases short, with 7 bases between. CDR3 residues: CASSLDSEAFF. The CDR3 nucleotides read TGTGCCAGCAGCTTAGACAGCGAAGCTTTCTTT.